This TCR beta chain was identified in a study of graft-versus-host responses after intestinal transplantation. Looking at the study overall: Recipients underwent multivisceral, liver-intestinal, or isolated intestinal transplants.

As to this clone: Antigen unknown.

The method was immunoSEQ multiplex PCR; TCRdb's version includes in-frame clones alone and lacks a portion of them. This table holds some 110,000 clones, less than 90% found once. The CDR3 extends over 18 amino acids. Per the germline V gene, CDR1 is SGHRS and CDR2 is YFSETQ. V lost 0 bases and J lost 8; bases outside the gene matches: 15. Study results and caveats: Peak circulating GvH clone levels were associated with early post-transplant HvG declines.

The sample was unstimulated CD4+ T cells sorted from spleen or lymph node cells, taken before intestinal transplant. The TCR comes from a human donor who received an intestinal transplant. The J gene is TRBJ2-1, the V gene TRBV5-1; 9 nucleotides agree with TRBD2. CDR3 region: CASSLGLAGNLFIYEQFF. The DNA for the CDR3 is TGCGCCAGCAGCTTGGGGCTAGCGGGGAACCTTTTTATTTATGAGCAGTTCTTC.